This record covers a single T cell receptor beta chain. Its antigen target is currently unknown. There are no base qualities to consult, and no much larger clone falls within one base. In the paper's terms, the time point label means: patch test 3, about 24 weeks after DPC sensitization. The treatment or condition label, as the study defines it: therapeutic diphenylcyclopropenone sensitization with weekly scalp DPC. At each patch-test visit, blood was drawn before the patch test was applied. Patients were considered eligible if aged 18 to 70, diagnosed with alopecia and deemed suitable for DPC therapy, and patients were excluded if pregnant. Total RNA was isolated from unfractionated whole blood collected in Tempus Blood RNA tubes. This specimen comes from a study of human T cells and chemical hapten exposure listed by TCRdb under 2021. Background for the entire study: For sensitization, 2% DPC in acetone was applied to a 2 cm by 2 cm area of upper inner arm skin. Blood samples were taken from patients before sensitization (week 0) and at 2, 6 and about 24 weeks after DPC sensitization. Patch testing on the upper back used Finn chambers containing 0.01% DPC, with scoring done after 6 days according to International Contact Dermatitis Research Group standards. Blood for TCR sequencing was provided by twenty-nine alopecia patients at one to four time points (pre-sensitization, 2, 6 and 24 weeks). Throughout the approximately 26-week study period, patients were also given weekly therapeutic DPC doses on the scalp. Most of the patients in the cohort were female, and the cohort covered alopecia areata with under or over 50% scalp involvement, alopecia totalis and alopecia universalis. Libraries were pooled for sequencing, and per-sample TCR yields varied mainly because of small differences in library volumes within the pool. Peripheral blood TCR repertoire changes were tracked in vivo in alopecia patients during primary and secondary sensitization to the hapten diphenylcyclopropenone (DPC).

V sheds 7 bases and J sheds 6 bases, leaving 14 bases between their ends. CDR1 and CDR2 are drawn from the germline V gene: SGHRS, YFSETQ. The CDR3, cysteine through phenylalanine, is 13 amino acids long. Kept here is only the CDR3 DNA, which spans 39 bases and is read in frame from base 1. Overall study results and their limits: Patch test score correlated positively with the number of PT1 expanded TCRs, reaching significance at thresholds 8, 16 and 32 but not at 4. After repeated subsampling, the strength of the expansion versus patch-test correlation and the threshold at which it became significant changed. Because all patients had alopecia, a presumed autoimmune disease, the immune response of the patients might differ from that of healthy individuals. Significantly more large CDR3 similarity clusters were formed by expanded TCRs than by pre-sensitization or healthy control sets, consistent with antigen-driven responses. The number of TCRs above 1 in 1000 frequency did not change with DPC sensitization; there was no evidence of global repertoire structure alterations.

The library came from RACE. Sequencing was performed on a NextSeq 500. During library preparation, unique molecular identifiers were attached to individual cDNA molecules so that TCRs could be counted quantitatively and reproducibly. Each blood RNA sample was used to sequence both TCR alpha and TCR beta chains. On the study's bioinformatics: The median number of TCRs per sample was some 100,000, ranging from roughly 23,224 to 700,000. The Decombinator software suite was used to annotate the V, J and CDR3 of the TCR reads. Every sample was subsampled to the same number of TCRs (28,000) for the PS versus PT1 abundance plots. TCRs were defined as expanded if absent before sensitization and observed at least eight times at the 2-week time point. TCRdb's own reprocessing of the public reads used fastp at Q25 and MiXCR and kept productive beta chains. Rows with one shared CDR3 protein collapse into an entry with the most common genes and DNA. The V and J calls shown here were made by TCRdb, not taken from the authors' results. The sample table contains around 85,000 distinct CDR3 sequences; only one count was recorded for under 15% of them. The ten largest clones represent under 6% of the sample.

The sample here was whole blood, taken in connection with sensitization to the hapten diphenylcyclopropenone (DPC). The V and J segments used are TRBV5-1 and TRBJ2-4; the D gene is perhaps TRBD1, from 7 matching bases. This TCR derives from a woman in her forties or fifties with alopecia areata. Some clones in this sample may be carry-over from other donors' samples. At the DNA level, the sequence is TGCGCCAGCGCCGGGGGACAGACAAACATTCAGTACTTC. It translates as CASAGGQTNIQYF.